The clone carrying this T cell receptor (beta chain) occurred a few times. Its antigen remains unknown. The data originate from a study of identical twins. Each CDR3 protein is one row after TCRdb ran MiXCR on the 5' RACE reads. Of more than 1.5 million distinct CDR3 sequences detected, about 32% appear once; the ten largest clones hold less than 0.35%. Study findings and constraints: Zero-insertion analyses could be partly confounded by invariant MAIT and iNKT cells.

V lost 6 bases to trimming and J lost 5 bases; unmatched junction nucleotides: 13. This CDR3 is built from 15 residues. Germline V gives CDR1 DFQATT, CDR2 SNEGSKA (reference sequence). The source material was cord blood. The chain employs TRBV20-1 and TRBJ2-3, with 8 bases matching TRBD2. The receptor was isolated from a newborn girl in good health. This CDR3 is CSATGSAGGRDTQYF. In DNA, the CDR3 is TGCAGTGCAACGGGTTCTGCGGGGGGCCGAGATACGCAGTATTTT.